This TCR beta chain was profiled in a study of blood T cells in healthy people across ages (dated by TCRdb to the mid-2010s). Regarding the complete study: In model experiments, template switching captured about one uniquely barcoded TCR beta cDNA molecule for every two T cells. The study measured age-related changes in TCR beta repertoire diversity using deep sequencing normalized with unique cDNA molecular identifiers. Four age groups were formed from the donors: young (average approximately 15 years), middle-aged (around 40), aged (more than 55) and long-lived (roughly 81). Two additional independent replicas of 1 million unique cDNA reads from the same blood draw were analyzed for two donors (one aged 18 to 30 and one aged 80 or older). Summary of the overall study and its limitations: Observed TCR beta diversity per million T cells fell roughly linearly with age, and a significant reduction was already apparent by age about 36. Observed TCR beta diversity correlated strongly with the percentage of naive T cells measured by flow cytometry. Total diversity estimates from one million sequenced T cells were considered lower bounds and underestimates. Compared with the aged group, the long-lived group had more naive CD4+ T cells, fewer expanded clones and increased TCR diversity, suggesting age selection. Because profiling used bulk unsorted PBMCs, naive and antigen-experienced compartments could not be compared conclusively. Because the CMV infection status of the donors was unknown, age-related changes in expanded clonotypes may potentially have been confounded.

Libraries were prepared through 5' RACE. Sequencing was carried out with an Illumina HiSeq 2500. The second PCR ran for about 6 to 12 cycles and used a J-beta primer mix along with a sample-barcoded 5' primer. A unique molecular identifier was introduced onto each TCR beta cDNA molecule by a template-switch 5' adaptor carrying 12 random nucleotides. Each sample yielded at least 3 million CDR3-containing paired-end reads. The Mint cDNA synthesis kit, primed by a TRBC-specific oligonucleotide, was used to synthesize first-strand cDNA from all RNA. After uracil-DNA glycosylase treatment, a first 18-cycle PCR used universal primers M1SS and BC2_uni_R on all cDNA. The study's processing was this. For normalization, 1 million high-quality reads, each with a distinct molecular identifier, were randomly selected from each sample. Instead of being binned into consensus sequences, reads that shared molecular identifiers were thrown out. CDR3 identification, clonotype clustering and error correction used MiTCR with a Q25 quality threshold and the strictest error-elimination algorithm. Lower-bound total TCR beta diversity was estimated with a nonparametric unseen species model using Euler transformation. TCRdb reprocessed the public reads (quality trimming at Q25 with fastp, clone calling with MiXCR) and kept in-frame beta chains. Duplicate CDR3 protein sequences are folded into a single record with the most common DNA and genes. These V and J calls rely on TCRdb rather than the paper's analysis. This sample comprises some 760,000 distinct CDR3 sequences, 20% to 25% of them detected only once. Of the sample, 9.4% is held by the ten largest clones.

In regard to this clonotype: This clone's antigen is unknown. The record has no base qualities; no much larger clone is one base away.

From its cysteine to its phenylalanine, the CDR3 spans 15 amino acids. CDR3 DNA is the only sequence kept; it has 45 bases, read in frame from the first base. V is cut by 0 bases and J by 2 bases, and the space between the germline ends is 12 bases. CDR1 and CDR2 were assigned from the germline V gene as SGHRS and YFSETQ. Donors were a few dozen systemically healthy Caucasian individuals from Russia aged 6 to 90 years. About 9.1 milliliters of peripheral blood were collected from each donor into EDTA-treated Vacutainer tubes. Ficoll-Paque density-gradient centrifugation was used to isolate PBMCs, with at least 6 million per sample. Trizol reagent was used to extract total RNA from the PBMCs, yielding at least 6 micrograms per sample. Naive CD45RAhigh/CD27high T cell percentages were measured by flow cytometry on a PBMC aliquot from every donor. The same data also went into a second study, on T cells of mothers and their children. As the second study states: Donors were nine systemically healthy Caucasian individuals: three mothers and their six children. cDNA synthesis used all of the extracted RNA, with 1.5 ug of RNA in each 15 ul reaction. Sample barcodes and 2-4 random nucleotides were added via the M1S primer in the second PCR. Over 9 million TCR beta CDR3 reads came from each mother, compared with some 3.1 million reads from each child. Thymic selection shapes the output of TCR recombination in a similar way in related and unrelated pairs, and inherited differences have a minor effect. Normalized repertoire overlap was always slightly but never significantly higher in related than unrelated mother-child pairs. Persistent microchimeric T cell clones were not detected, at a sensitivity of about 100 clones per million clonotypes. The study used deep NGS to compare TCR beta repertoires of mothers and children, seeking features distinguishing related mother-child pairs from unrelated individuals. The mean age was roughly 44 +/- 4 years for the mothers and approximately 11 +/- 4 years for the children. After adapter ligation was performed with NEBNext reagents, the libraries were sequenced on an Illumina HiSeq 2000 with 100+100 nt paired-end reads. Mother and child libraries were prepared a month apart and sequenced in separate runs to prevent cross-contamination. For each donor, between about 500,000 and 2,200,000 distinct TCR beta clonotypes were identified. Naive TCR beta clonotypes were estimated from low-frequency clonotypes matched to each donor's FACS-determined naive share, without sorting.

The V gene is TRBV5-1 and the J gene is TRBJ2-7, and possibly TRBD2, on 5 matching bases. The sample taken for sequencing was blood. This clonotype was obtained from a boy aged 10-17 years in good health. The bases read TGCGCCAGCAGCTTGGCCGTGGGTAGCGCCTACGAGCAGTACTTC. This translates into CASSLAVGSAYEQYF.